This entry is about one T cell receptor beta chain. Its antigen has not been determined. The record has no base qualities; no much larger clone is one base away. These data come from a study of a mutant IDH1 vaccine in newly diagnosed glioma listed by TCRdb under 2021. Regarding the research as a whole: Patients were given eight vaccinations, in weeks 1, 3, 5, 7, 11, 15, 19 and 23, which matched visits V03 through V10. Vaccination started 4-6 weeks after radiotherapy alone, or was given together with temozolomide cycles in the groups whose treatment included chemotherapy. Of the approximately 35 treated patients, approximately 60% were male and about 40% were female, and the mean age was about 40 years. Prior to enrollment, patients had been given standard therapy consisting of radiotherapy alone, temozolomide alone, or radiochemotherapy with temozolomide, with the combination given to most patients. Peripheral blood was collected at six visits: V03 (baseline), V05, V07, V10, V12 and V13. Longitudinal TCRB deep sequencing was done for 25 treated patients, wherever samples were available for exploratory analyses. General findings and caveats noted by the study authors: According to the authors, sample limitations meant that analyses of patient blood samples could not be reproduced. Pseudoprogression appeared unrelated to alterations in the top peripheral T cell clonotypes detected by TCRB sequencing. PBMC samples for TCRB deep sequencing were selected based on availability. Immune responses induced by the vaccine were seen in more than 85% of patients across multiple MHC alleles.

Deletion took 2 bases off V and 1 base off J, with a span of 18 bases between the germline ends. The CDR3 measures 18 amino acids from cysteine to phenylalanine. Just CDR3 DNA is preserved here, 54 bases in frame from base 1. CDR1 and CDR2, looked up from the germline V gene (reference sequence), are SSHAT and FNYEAQ. The receptor library was made with the immunoSEQ multiplex PCR assay. Following the manufacturer's protocol, the hsTCRB Kit was used to amplify rearranged TCR beta chain sequences. Sequencing of TCRB libraries was carried out on an Illumina MiSeq. The paper's data handling went like this. The proprietary platform of the kit vendor was used for demultiplexing, trimming and gene mapping. Imported from immuneACCESS, the table was reduced by TCRdb to in-frame sequences with V and J called. These copies leave out some clones; in studies compared against another copy, an unresolved V gene accounts for under half, and the cause of the remainder is not known. Clonal size and the V and J genes are those of that table, whereas D and trimming came from the DNA. In this sample the table shows tens of thousands of clones, 70% to 90% of which occur a single time. Roughly 4% of the sample is in the top ten clones.

Explained via the paper, the time point label denotes: week 23, last vaccination. Each vaccine dose was 300 ug of a 20-mer mutant IDH1 peptide in Montanide, given subcutaneously with topical imiquimod. Donors had newly diagnosed WHO grade 3 or 4 IDH1-mutant astrocytomas with loss of nuclear ATRX. The samples were drawn from NOA16, a multicentre, single-arm, open-label phase I trial in Germany that tested a mutant IDH1 peptide vaccine in humans for the first time. Genomic DNA for TCRB sequencing was extracted from EDTA blood using the DNeasy Blood and Tissue Kit. This TCR came from a young man with glioma. Sequences were derived from PBMCs, sampled from a glioma patient whose treatment included an IDH1 peptide vaccine. Recombination connected TRBV7-7 to TRBJ1-3; no D gene call is confident. CDR3 region: CASSLKVEGSRSGNTIYF. The DNA is as follows: TGTGCCAGCAGCTTAAAGGTGGAGGGCAGCCGGTCTGGAAACACCATATATTTT. Supplemented by the reference TRBV7-7 and TRBJ1-3 proteins around the CDR3, the complete variable domain is GAGVSQSPRYKVTKRGQDVTLRCDPISSHATLYWYQQALGQGPEFLTYFNYEAQPDKSGLPSDRFSAERPEGSISTLTIQRTEQRDSAMYRCASSLKVEGSRSGNTIYFGEGSWLTVV.